This T cell receptor (beta chain) stems from a study of blood T cell repertoires in COVID-19. In this sample, this clone turned up once. After removal of 5 bases from V and 4 bases from J, the junction contained 8 bases not matched to a gene. Per germline, CDR1 SGHNT and CDR2 YENEEA. The CDR3 contains 15 residues. Using immunoSEQ multiplex PCR, the repertoire was profiled, and TCRdb retains in-frame clones only, with some absent. The sample holds hundreds of thousands of clones, around 90% seen once. The chain recombines TRBV11-3 with TRBJ2-1; 7 nucleotides match TRBD1. The receptor was derived from a woman younger than 35 who had recovered from COVID-19. Sequenced material: peripheral blood. This chain's CDR3 is CASSHRDRPYNEQFF. The CDR3 DNA reads as TGTGCCAGCAGCCACCGGGACAGACCGTACAATGAGCAGTTCTTC.